This passage covers 29 T cell receptor beta chains from one sample sequenced in a study of T cell therapy after organ transplantation. Using immunoSEQ multiplex PCR, the repertoire was profiled, and TCRdb retains in-frame clones only, with some absent. The sample holds over 2,000 clones; about 90% are singletons and the top ten take about a fifth. These receptors' antigens are unknown. This specimen was CD8+ T cells from blood, taken before autologous CMV-specific T cell therapy. Every receptor here comes from a human patient who had received a solid organ transplant and had CMV disease.

The chain couples TRBV30 to TRBJ1-2, with D uncertain. CDR3 length equals 10 residues. CDR1 is GTSNPN, CDR2 SVGIG, per germline (reference sequence). V lost 8 bases and J lost 4, with 8 bases in between. CDR3 protein: CAREGYGYTF. CDR3 nucleotide sequence: TGTGCCCGAGAGGGCTATGGCTACACCTTC. The variable domain in full, with the rest retrieved from reference TRBV30 and TRBJ1-2, is SQTIHQWPATLVQPVGSPLSLECTVEGTSNPNLYWYRQAAGRGLQLLFYSVGIGQISSEVPQNLSASRPQDRQFILSSKKLLLSDSGFYLCAREGYGYTFGSGTRLTVV.

The rearrangement uses TRBV5-1 and TRBJ2-1; D uncertain. This CDR3 has 14 amino acids. The germline gives CDR1 SGHRS, CDR2 YFSETQ. Trimming left V 0 bases short and J 3 bases short, with 7 bases between. Here the CDR3 reads CASSLATFYNEQFF. CDR3 in DNA: TGCGCCAGCAGCTTGGCGACTTTCTACAATGAGCAGTTCTTC.

The rearrangement links TRBV4-3 to TRBJ1-3; D is perhaps TRBD1 (5 bases). Looked up from germline, CDR1 is LGHNA and CDR2 is YSLEER. This CDR3 has 17 amino acids. Trimming pared 2 bases from V and 0 bases from J, leaving 14 bases between. The CDR3 spells CASSQYPGLNSGNTIYF. CDR3 DNA sequence: TGCGCCAGCAGCCAATACCCGGGACTGAACTCTGGAAACACCATATATTTT.

This sequence joins TRBV6-5 and TRBJ2-1; maybe TRBD2 (6 bases). CDR3 length: 16 amino acids. Trimming removed 0 bases at V and 5 bases at J, with 14 bases between. Germline-derived CDR1 and CDR2 are MNHEY and SVGAGI. For the CDR3, the DNA is TGTGCCAGCAGTTACTCGACCAGCGGGCTGAACAATGAGCAGTTCTTC. Encoded protein: CASSYSTSGLNNEQFF.

This clone occurred once. The chain is built from TRBV5-6 and TRBJ2-7; 7 bases are shared with TRBD2. This CDR3 spans 15 amino acids. CDR1 SGHDT and CDR2 YYEEEE come from the germline V gene. The trim removed 6 bases at V and 3 bases at J, leaving 12 bases unmatched. DNA of the CDR3: TGTGCCAGCAACTCTGGAGGGGAGGGGTACTACGAGCAGTACTTC. Its translation is CASNSGGEGYYEQYF.

The chain recombines TRBV7-3 with TRBJ2-7; D may be TRBD2 (5 bases). The CDR3 is made up of 15 amino acids. From germline, CDR1 is SGHTA and CDR2 FQGTGA. V was cut by 2 bases and J by 4 bases, with 15 bases left in between. The chain's CDR3 is CASSLGVGEIYEQYF. Here the CDR3 DNA reads TGTGCCAGCAGCTTAGGGGTCGGGGAAATATACGAGCAGTACTTC.

The chain uses TRBV4-3 and TRBJ1-2; 9 bases match TRBD1. After removal of 3 bases from V and 8 bases from J, the junction contained 7 bases not matched to a gene. This CDR3 is 14 amino acids long. Germline V gene lookup returns CDR1 LGHNA and CDR2 YSLEER. Here the CDR3 reads CASSHPGQGGGYTF. The CDR3 DNA follows: TGCGCCAGCAGCCACCCGGGACAGGGAGGGGGCTACACCTTC.

The genes are TRBV5-4 and TRBJ2-7, with TRBD1 matching 7 bases. Germline loops: CDR1 SGHNT, CDR2 YYREEE (reference sequence). This CDR3 has 14 amino acids. V was pared by 2 bases and J by 3 bases, with 5 bases of the junction left unmatched. CDR3 protein: CASSLQGTDYEQYF. As DNA, the CDR3 is TGTGCCAGCAGCTTACAGGGGACGGACTACGAGCAGTACTTC.

This rearrangement joins TRBV10-3 to TRBJ2-7; D is tentatively TRBD1 or TRBD2 (5 bases each). Trimming took 10 bases from V and 0 from J, leaving 16 bases between them. The CDR3 runs 14 residues. The V gene's germline CDR1 is ENHRY and CDR2 SYGVKD. The chain's CDR3 is CASSYGAYSYEQYF. As DNA, the CDR3 is TGTGCCAGCAGCTACGGGGCTTACTCCTACGAGCAGTACTTC.

The gene calls are TRBV4-2 and TRBJ2-3; TRBD2 aligns across 9 bases. Per the germline V gene, CDR1 is LGHNA and CDR2 is YNFKEQ. V lost 0 bases to trimming and J lost 1 base; unmatched junction nucleotides: 5. The CDR3 has 17 amino acids. CDR3 DNA sequence: TGTGCCAGCAGCCAAGATCCAATAGCGGGAGGCACAGATACGCAGTATTTT. As protein: CASSQDPIAGGTDTQYF.

The chain is built from TRBV7-3 and TRBJ2-7, with 9 positions matching TRBD1. CDR1 and CDR2 (germline): SGHTA, FQGTGA. CDR3 size: 15 residues. Trimming took 0 bases from V and 6 from J; bases not matched to a gene: 6. CDR3 sequence (DNA): TGTGCCAGCAGCTTAACCGGGACAGGGCATCTCGAGCAGTACTTC. This translates into CASSLTGTGHLEQYF.

The chain has TRBV10-3 and TRBJ2-1; D uncertain. The CDR3 loop spans 14 amino acids. V was clipped by 0 bases and J by 7 bases, with 10 bases between them. Germline V gives CDR1 ENHRY, CDR2 SYGVKD. The CDR3 sequence: CAISESGVTNEQFF. For the CDR3, the DNA is TGTGCCATCAGTGAGTCTGGGGTTACGAATGAGCAGTTCTTC.

This clone was detected once. This CDR3 reads CASSQGFRTGKNIQYF. The CDR3, as DNA: TGTGCCAGCAGCCAAGGGTTCAGAACAGGCAAAAACATTCAGTACTTC. The chain combines TRBV14 with TRBJ2-4, with D possibly being TRBD1 (5 bases). Trimming pared 1 base from V and 3 bases from J, leaving 13 bases between. The germline gives CDR1 SGHDN, CDR2 FVKESK. This CDR3 has 16 residues.

V gene TRBV7-9 combines with J gene TRBJ2-2; the D is unclear. This CDR3 is built from 14 residues. Trimming cost V 8 bases and J 0 bases, with 10 bases left between them. Germline CDR1 and CDR2: SEHNR and FQNEAQ (reference sequence). Written as DNA, the CDR3 is TGTGCCAGCGGATCACTCCCGAACACCGGGGAGCTGTTTTTT. This translates into CASGSLPNTGELFF. The full variable domain, its missing parts supplied by reference TRBV7-9 and TRBJ2-2, is DTGVSQNPRHKITKRGQNVTFRCDPISEHNRLYWYRQTLGQGPEFLTYFQNEAQLEKSRLLSDRFSAERPKGSFSTLEIQRTEQGDSAMYLCASGSLPNTGELFFGEGSRLTVL.

The chain joins TRBV25-1 to TRBJ2-7; D is ambiguous. V shed 3 bases and J shed 4 bases, with 1 base lying between them. The germline V gene encodes CDR1 MGHDK and CDR2 SYGVNS. The CDR3 consists of 10 residues. The CDR3 nucleotides are TGTGCCAGCAGTGATTACGAGCAGTACTTC. It specifies CASSDYEQYF.

The chain is built from TRBV5-4 and TRBJ2-7, with D possibly TRBD2 on 6 matching bases. From germline, CDR1 is SGHNT and CDR2 YYREEE (reference sequence). V dropped 4 bases and J dropped 0 bases, with 20 bases sitting between them. This CDR3 spans 17 amino acids. The CDR3 nucleotides are TGTGCCAGCAGCCGGTTTACCGGGACTGCGAGCTCCTACGAGCAGTACTTC. Translation: CASSRFTGTASSYEQYF.

The V gene is TRBV9, the J gene TRBJ2-1; D is unclear. The V end lost 0 bases, the J end lost 5 bases, and 15 bases lay between the germline ends. Germline V gene lookup returns CDR1 SGDLS and CDR2 YYNGEE. The CDR3 is 16 amino acids. CDR3 sequence reads: CASSVDGWGPDNEQFF. CDR3 bases: TGTGCCAGCAGCGTAGATGGTTGGGGTCCCGACAATGAGCAGTTCTTC.

The V gene is TRBV19, the J gene TRBJ2-2; 7 bases map to TRBD2. This CDR3 comprises 14 residues. The V gene's germline CDR1 is LNHDA and CDR2 SQIVND (reference sequence). V gave up 3 bases and J gave up 4 bases; unmatched junction bases: 2. This chain's CDR3 is CASSIGEGTGELFF. The DNA of the CDR3 is TGTGCCAGTAGTATCGGGGAGGGCACCGGGGAGCTGTTTTTT.

V usage is TRBV19 and J usage is TRBJ1-5; D not resolved. The CDR3 spans 15 residues. Germline V gives CDR1 LNHDA, CDR2 SQIVND (reference sequence). V dropped 0 bases and J dropped 2 bases, with 8 bases sitting between them. The DNA for the CDR3 is TGTGCCAGTAGTATAGACCTGGGCCGCAATCAGCCCCAGCATTTT. Encoded protein: CASSIDLGRNQPQHF.

The rearrangement links TRBV4-3 to TRBJ2-1; TRBD1 is a possible D gene (6 bases). V was shortened by 5 bases and J by 0 bases, with 11 bases between the two germline ends. Looked up from germline, CDR1 is LGHNA and CDR2 is YSLEER. This CDR3 has 15 amino acids. The DNA for the CDR3 is TGCGCCAGCAGCACCCTGGACAGCTCCTACAATGAGCAGTTCTTC. Translation gives CASSTLDSSYNEQFF.

The rearrangement joins TRBV27 to TRBJ1-1, with D possibly being TRBD1 (6 bases). The CDR3 is made up of 14 amino acids. Germline V gene sequence: CDR1 MNHEY, CDR2 SMNVEV (reference sequence). V was cut by 3 bases and J by 5 bases, with 13 bases left in between. The CDR3 nucleotides read TGTGCCAGCAGTTTGACGAGGGGGGAGACTGAAGCTTTCTTT. Translation gives CASSLTRGETEAFF.

This rearrangement joins TRBV7-9 to TRBJ1-1; D perhaps matches TRBD1 (5 bases). The CDR3 is 12 amino acids. The germline V gene encodes CDR1 SEHNR and CDR2 FQNEAQ (reference sequence). V lost 5 bases to trimming and J lost 7 bases, with 11 bases between them. The chain's CDR3 is CASSSDRDEAFF. Here the CDR3 DNA reads TGTGCCAGCAGCAGTGACAGAGATGAAGCTTTCTTT.

The rearrangement uses TRBV6-4 and TRBJ1-1, with D uncertain. CDR1 MRHNA and CDR2 SNTAGT come from the germline V gene. V shed 0 bases and J shed 7 bases, with 6 bases lying between them. CDR3 length: 12 residues. The CDR3 loop is CASSDSGVEAFF. The DNA of the CDR3 is TGTGCCAGCAGTGACTCAGGTGTTGAAGCTTTCTTT.

The chain carries TRBV28 and TRBJ1-1; no firm D call. The CDR3 is 12 residues long. The germline V gene encodes CDR1 MDHEN and CDR2 SYDVKM. V was shortened by 2 bases and J by 1 base, with 2 bases between the two germline ends. The CDR3 DNA is TGTGCCAGCAGTTTAACGAACACTGAAGCTTTCTTT. Amino acid sequence: CASSLTNTEAFF. The entire variable domain, with the rest obtained from reference TRBV28 and TRBJ1-1, is as follows: DVKVTQSSRYLVKRTGEKVFLECVQDMDHENMFWYRQDPGLGLRLIYFSYDVKMKEKGDIPEGYSVSREKKERFSLILESASTNQTSMYLCASSLTNTEAFFGQGTRLTVV.

The chain is built from TRBV27 and TRBJ2-2; 8 bases line up with TRBD1. The CDR3 sequence is 15 residues long. Germline assignment: CDR1 MNHEY and CDR2 SMNVEV (reference sequence). The ends lost 7 bases at V and 3 bases at J; junction bases unmatched: 7. Written as DNA, the CDR3 is TGTGCCAGCACCCCCGGACAGGGTGACACCGGGGAGCTGTTTTTT. It yields the protein CASTPGQGDTGELFF.

A single count supports this clone. The chain is built from TRBV18 and TRBJ1-1; D is uncertain. V lost 5 bases to trimming and J lost 5 bases, with 9 bases between them. The germline V gene has CDR1 KGHSH and CDR2 LQKENI. This CDR3 has 12 amino acids. The CDR3 spells CASSKLGTEAFF. CDR3 sequence (DNA): TGTGCCAGCTCAAAATTGGGGACTGAAGCTTTCTTT.

V is TRBV7-2 and J is TRBJ2-7; D remains unclear. Trimming pared 1 base from V and 4 bases from J, leaving 8 bases between. The CDR3 loop spans 13 amino acids. Germline V CDR1 and CDR2: SGHTA, FQGNSA. This chain's CDR3 is CASSLDLGYEQYF. DNA for the CDR3: TGTGCCAGCAGCTTAGATCTGGGTTACGAGCAGTACTTC.

The chain recombines TRBV27 with TRBJ2-7, with D possibly matching TRBD2 (6 bases). CDR3 length equals 15 residues. CDR1 is MNHEY, CDR2 SMNVEV, per germline (reference sequence). V was trimmed by 2 bases and J by 0 bases, leaving 11 bases between them. The CDR3 DNA follows: TGTGCCAGCAGTTTAAGTAGCGGTAGCTCCTACGAGCAGTACTTC. It yields the protein CASSLSSGSSYEQYF.

The CDR3 spells CASSLRQTYEQYF. DNA for the CDR3: TGTGCCAGCAGCCTAAGGCAGACCTACGAGCAGTACTTC. The chain combines TRBV7-9 with TRBJ2-7; D not resolved. The V and J ends lost 5 bases and 2 bases respectively, with 10 bases between them. This CDR3 comprises 13 residues. Looked up from germline, CDR1 is SEHNR and CDR2 is FQNEAQ (reference sequence).